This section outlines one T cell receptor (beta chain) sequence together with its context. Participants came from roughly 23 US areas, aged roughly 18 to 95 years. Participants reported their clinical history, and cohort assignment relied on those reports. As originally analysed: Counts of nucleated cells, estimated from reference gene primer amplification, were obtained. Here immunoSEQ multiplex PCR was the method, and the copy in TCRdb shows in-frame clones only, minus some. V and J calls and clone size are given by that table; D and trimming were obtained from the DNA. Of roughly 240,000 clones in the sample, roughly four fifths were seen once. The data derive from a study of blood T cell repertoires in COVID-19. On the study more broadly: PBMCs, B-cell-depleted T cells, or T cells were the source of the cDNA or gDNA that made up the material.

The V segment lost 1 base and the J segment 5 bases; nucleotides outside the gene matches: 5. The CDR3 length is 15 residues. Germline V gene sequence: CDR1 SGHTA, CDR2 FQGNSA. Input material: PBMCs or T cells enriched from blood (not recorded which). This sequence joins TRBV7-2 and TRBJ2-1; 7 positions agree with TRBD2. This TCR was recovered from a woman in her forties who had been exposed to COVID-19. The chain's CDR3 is CASSLGGSGDNEQFF. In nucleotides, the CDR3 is TGTGCCAGCAGCTTAGGAGGGAGCGGGGACAATGAGCAGTTCTTC.